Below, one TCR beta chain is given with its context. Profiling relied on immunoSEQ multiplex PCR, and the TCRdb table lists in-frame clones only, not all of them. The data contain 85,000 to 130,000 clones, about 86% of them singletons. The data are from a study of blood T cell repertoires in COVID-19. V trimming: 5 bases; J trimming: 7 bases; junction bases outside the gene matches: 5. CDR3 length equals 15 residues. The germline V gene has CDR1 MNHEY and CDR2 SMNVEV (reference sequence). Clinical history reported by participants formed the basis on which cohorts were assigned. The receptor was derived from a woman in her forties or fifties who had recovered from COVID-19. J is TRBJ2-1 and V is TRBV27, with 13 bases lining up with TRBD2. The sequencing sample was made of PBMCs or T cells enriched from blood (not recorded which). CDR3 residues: CASSVLAGGYNEQFF. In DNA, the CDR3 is TGTGCCAGCAGTGTACTAGCGGGAGGGTATAATGAGCAGTTCTTC.